The T cell receptor beta chain under discussion was sequenced for a study of post-analysis software for immune sequencing data. Each TCR beta cDNA library carried unique molecular identifiers. Between about 1 and 10 million T cells gave rise to roughly 0.5 million cDNA molecules. TCRdb passed the PCR reads through MiXCR, listing each CDR3 protein once. This sample has roughly 540,000 distinct CDR3 sequences, with around 36% found just once. A single count supports this clonotype. The antigen is unknown. Findings of the study overall: Comparison of patients with controls showed 4 to 6 TRBV segments more frequent in patients, TRBV5-6, TRBV5-1 and TRBV20-1 among them. Normalized Chao1 diversity was significantly reduced in patients versus controls.

The CDR3 has 13 amino acids. Germline CDR1 and CDR2: DFQATT and SNEGSKA (reference sequence). This chain links TRBV20-1 with TRBJ2-4; tentative D call: TRBD2 (6 bases). The end of the DNA fits TRBJ2-7 better, so the J call may be wrong. Sequences were obtained from blood. The receptor was derived from a girl younger than 18 with multiple sclerosis. CDR3 coding DNA: TGCAGTGCCGACCGGGACTCAGCCTACGAGCAGTACTTC. As protein: CSADRDSAYEQYF.